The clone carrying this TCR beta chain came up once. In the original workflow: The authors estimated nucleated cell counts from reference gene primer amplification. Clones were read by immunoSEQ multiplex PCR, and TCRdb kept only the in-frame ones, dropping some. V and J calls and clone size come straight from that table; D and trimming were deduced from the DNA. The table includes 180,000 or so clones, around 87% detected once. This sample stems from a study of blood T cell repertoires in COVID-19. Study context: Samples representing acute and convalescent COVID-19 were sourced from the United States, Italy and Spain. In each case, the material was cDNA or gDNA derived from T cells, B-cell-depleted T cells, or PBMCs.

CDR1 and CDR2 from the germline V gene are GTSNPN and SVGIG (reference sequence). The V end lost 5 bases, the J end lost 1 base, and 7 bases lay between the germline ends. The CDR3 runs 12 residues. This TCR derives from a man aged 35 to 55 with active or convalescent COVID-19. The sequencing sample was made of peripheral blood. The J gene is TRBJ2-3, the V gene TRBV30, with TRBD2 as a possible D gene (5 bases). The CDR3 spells CAWVEGTDTQYF. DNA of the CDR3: TGTGCCTGGGTGGAGGGCACAGATACGCAGTATTTT. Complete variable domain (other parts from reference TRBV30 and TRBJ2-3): SQTIHQWPATLVQPVGSPLSLECTVEGTSNPNLYWYRQAAGRGLQLLFYSVGIGQISSEVPQNLSASRPQDRQFILSSKKLLLSDSGFYLCAWVEGTDTQYFGPGTRLTVL.